Following are 25 T cell receptor beta chains from one sample sequenced in a study of cytomegalovirus exposure and HLA in healthy donors (dated by TCRdb to the late 2010s). The receptor library was made with the immunoSEQ multiplex PCR assay. For the multiplex PCR, a mixture combining 60 forward primers for TCR Vbeta segments and 13 reverse primers for TCR Jbeta segments was used. The immuneACCESS repertoire file appears here via TCRdb, limited to in-frame rearrangements. These files lack a portion of the clones; in checked studies, under half of the deficit traces to unresolved V genes, and the cause of the others is not known. The table kept for this sample lists 140,000 to 150,000 clones. The ten largest clones take up more than 0.8% of the sample. What was sequenced was PBMCs. These receptors originate from a male donor in good health and CMV-seronegative.

This chain uses TRBV6-6 with TRBJ1-5; a possible D gene is TRBD1 (5 bases). In germline, CDR1 is MNHNY, CDR2 SVGAGI (reference sequence). V gave up 2 bases and J gave up 6 bases, with 14 bases separating them. This CDR3 spans 15 amino acids. CDR3 loop: CASSYLTGIPQPQHF. CDR3 DNA: TGTGCCAGCAGTTACCTTACAGGCATCCCTCAGCCCCAGCATTTT.

The CDR3 here is CAWSVGRAWAGLTDTQYF. The DNA for the CDR3 is TGTGCCTGGAGTGTGGGCCGGGCGTGGGCGGGGCTCACAGATACGCAGTATTTT. The V gene is TRBV30, the J gene TRBJ2-3; tentatively, D is TRBD2 (6 bases). Between the trimmed V and J ends, which lost 0 bases and 2 bases, there was a span of 21 bases. The V gene's germline CDR1 is GTSNPN and CDR2 SVGIG (reference sequence). The CDR3 runs 18 residues.

V and J are TRBV9 and TRBJ2-1; D possibly corresponds to TRBD2 (6 bases). V was pared by 0 bases and J by 5 bases, with 18 bases between. Germline V gene lookup returns CDR1 SGDLS and CDR2 YYNGEE. This CDR3 spans 17 amino acids. The CDR3: CASSVGGDFQDHNEQFF. For the CDR3, the DNA is TGTGCCAGCAGCGTAGGAGGGGACTTTCAGGACCACAATGAGCAGTTCTTC. The full variable domain, completed using reference TRBV9 and TRBJ2-1, is DSGVTQTPKHLITATGQRVTLRCSPRSGDLSVYWYQQSLDQGLQFLIQYYNGEERAKGNILERFSAQQFPDLHSELNLSSLELGDSALYFCASSVGGDFQDHNEQFFGPGTRLTVL.

The rearrangement joins TRBV2 to TRBJ2-3; D gene uncertain. Trimming shortened V by 7 bases and J by 0 bases, and 11 bases separated the two germline ends. This CDR3 has 14 residues. Germline V gene sequence: CDR1 SNHLY, CDR2 FYNNEI. CDR3 nucleotides: TGTGCCAGCAAAATCGATACTAGCACAGATACGCAGTATTTT. This translates into CASKIDTSTDTQYF.

The V call is TRBV6-1, the J call TRBJ1-5; perhaps TRBD1 as D (5 bases). Germline V gene lookup returns CDR1 MNHNS and CDR2 SASEGT. Trimming shortened V by 5 bases and J by 9 bases, and 17 bases separated the two germline ends. CDR3 length equals 14 residues. CDR3 DNA: TGTGCCAGCAGTATGCCTGGGGCCCAGCGGCCCCAGCATTTT. Amino acids: CASSMPGAQRPQHF.

The chain employs TRBV2 and TRBJ1-1, with 10 nucleotides matching TRBD1. The CDR3 consists of 13 residues. Germline V gene data show CDR1 as SNHLY and CDR2 as FYNNEI. With V trimmed by 7 bases and J by 12 bases, 11 bases remained unmatched. CDR3 sequence: CASTVPGQGFTFF. The CDR3 bases are TGTGCCAGCACGGTCCCGGGACAGGGGTTTACTTTCTTT. Variable domain in full (rest from reference TRBV2 and TRBJ1-1): EPEVTQTPSHQVTQMGQEVILRCVPISNHLYFYWYRQILGQKVEFLVSFYNNEISEKSEIFDDQFSVERPDGSNFTLKIRSTKLEDSAMYFCASTVPGQGFTFFGQGTRLTVV.

The chain employs TRBV5-1 and TRBJ2-2; D unresolved. Between the trimmed V and J ends, which lost 2 bases and 7 bases, there was a span of 12 bases. This CDR3 is built from 14 residues. Germline CDR1 SGHRS, CDR2 YFSETQ. Here the CDR3 reads CASSFSLGGGELFF. CDR3 nucleotides: TGCGCCAGCAGCTTTTCACTTGGTGGCGGGGAGCTGTTTTTT.

The gene calls are TRBV19 and TRBJ2-5, with 11 bases aligning to TRBD2. Germline V gene lookup returns CDR1 LNHDA and CDR2 SQIVND (reference sequence). The CDR3 is 14 residues long. Losses at the gene ends were 10 bases for V and 3 bases for J; bases not matched to a gene: 7. The CDR3 loop reads CATRTSGRKETQYF. The CDR3 coding sequence is TGTGCCACTAGGACTAGCGGGCGAAAAGAGACCCAGTACTTC.

This rearrangement joins TRBV7-2 to TRBJ1-5; D gene unclear. Trimming took off 7 bases at V and 2 bases at J, with 18 bases between the two ends. The V gene's germline CDR1 is SGHTA and CDR2 FQGNSA. The CDR3 spans 16 residues. Here the CDR3 DNA reads TGTGCCAGCAACGAGAAAGGCGGCTTCGGCAATCAGCCCCAGCATTTT. Translation: CASNEKGGFGNQPQHF.

The genes are TRBV7-2 and TRBJ1-3, with 9 positions matching TRBD1. CDR1 and CDR2 from the germline V gene are SGHTA and FQGNSA. This CDR3 spans 17 amino acids. V shed 4 bases, J shed 5 bases, and the junction held 12 bases outside the gene matches. CDR3 sequence: CASSSSGTGNIRNTIYF. The CDR3 coding sequence is TGTGCCAGCAGCTCTTCCGGGACAGGGAATATTCGAAACACCATATATTTT.

CDR3 in DNA: TGCGCCAGCAGCTCCCCAGGGGAAGGGTTGAATGGCTACACCTTC. Its protein product is CASSSPGEGLNGYTF. V and J are TRBV5-1 and TRBJ1-2, with a possible D match to TRBD1 (6 bases). Looked up from germline, CDR1 is SGHRS and CDR2 is YFSETQ. Trimming removed 3 bases from V and 6 bases from J, with 18 bases in between. This CDR3 has 15 residues.

This rearrangement joins TRBV29-1 to TRBJ2-7, with 12 bases aligning to TRBD2. The germline V gene encodes CDR1 SQVTM and CDR2 ANQGSEA. CDR3 length equals 14 residues. Trimming cost V 4 bases and J 6 bases; bases outside gene matches: 7. CDR3 sequence reads: CSVGTSGKGGEQYF. CDR3 coding DNA: TGCAGCGTTGGGACTAGCGGGAAGGGGGGCGAGCAGTACTTC.

The rearrangement uses TRBV19 and TRBJ1-1; D is undetermined. With 4 bases removed from V and 1 base from J, the gap between germline ends came to 10 bases. Germline V gives CDR1 LNHDA, CDR2 SQIVND (reference sequence). The CDR3 runs to 14 residues. The CDR3 sequence: CASSTAPGNTEAFF. The DNA of the CDR3 is TGTGCCAGTAGTACCGCCCCCGGGAACACTGAAGCTTTCTTT. The full variable domain, with the rest looked up from reference TRBV19 and TRBJ1-1, is DGGITQSPKYLFRKEGQNVTLSCEQNLNHDAMYWYRQDPGQGLRLIYYSQIVNDFQKGDIAEGYSVSREKKESFPLTVTSAQKNPTAFYLCASSTAPGNTEAFFGQGTRLTVV.

This chain uses TRBV9 with TRBJ1-5, with D unresolved. V was shortened by 0 bases and J by 2 bases, with 9 bases between the two germline ends. Germline lookup yields CDR1 SGDLS and CDR2 YYNGEE. CDR3 length: 15 amino acids. The CDR3 spells CASSVGWGGNQPQHF. The CDR3 coding sequence is TGTGCCAGCAGCGTAGGCTGGGGAGGCAATCAGCCCCAGCATTTT.

Worth noting for this clone: The sample has other DNA sequences that encode this CDR3 too. J is TRBJ2-7 and V is TRBV19, with no clear D. The germline V gene has CDR1 LNHDA and CDR2 SQIVND (reference sequence). V lost 3 bases to trimming and J lost 3 bases, with 9 bases between them. The CDR3 is 13 residues long. CDR3 sequence: CASSINTNYEQYF. In DNA form, the CDR3 reads TGTGCCAGTAGTATCAACACGAACTACGAGCAGTACTTC.

The chain couples TRBV19 to TRBJ1-1; no firm D call. The CDR3 has 20 amino acids. The V end was cut by 3 bases, the J end by 5 bases, with 31 bases between. Germline V lookup: CDR1 LNHDA, CDR2 SQIVND (reference sequence). In DNA form, the CDR3 reads TGTGCCAGTAGTATGAGAAAGGAGGGATCGGGGATTGGTCTATGGACTGAAGCTTTCTTT. As protein: CASSMRKEGSGIGLWTEAFF.

The chain employs TRBV6-1 and TRBJ2-3, with 8 bases that match TRBD2. Germline trimming cut 1 base from V and 4 bases from J; bases unmatched to any gene: 13. The CDR3 is 18 residues long. Germline CDR1 and CDR2: MNHNS and SASEGT. For the CDR3, the DNA is TGTGCCAGCAGTGAAGATGGGCTAGCGGGTCAAAGGCCAGATACGCAGTATTTT. Its translation is CASSEDGLAGQRPDTQYF.

The genes are TRBV30 and TRBJ2-7, with D possibly TRBD2 on 7 matching bases. There are 14 residues in the CDR3. CDR1 is GTSNPN, CDR2 SVGIG, per germline (reference sequence). CDR3 residues: CASAGAETNYEQYF. DNA of the CDR3: TGTGCTTCTGCGGGGGCGGAAACTAACTACGAGCAGTACTTC.

The V and J genes are TRBV30 and TRBJ2-3; tentative D call: TRBD1 (6 bases). CDR1 is GTSNPN, CDR2 SVGIG, per germline (reference sequence). CDR3 length: 14 amino acids. Trimming left V 1 base short and J 0 bases short, with 8 bases between. For the CDR3, the DNA is TGTGCCTGGAGTGAAGACAGGAGCACAGATACGCAGTATTTT. This gives the protein CAWSEDRSTDTQYF.

V gene TRBV4-3 combines with J gene TRBJ2-3; 13 bases line up with TRBD2. Germline-derived CDR1 and CDR2 are LGHNA and YSLEER. Trimming at V came to 0 bases and at J to 1 base, leaving 4 bases not matched to a gene. The CDR3 has 18 amino acids. The CDR3 DNA reads TGCGCCAGCAGCCAAGATGAAGGACTAGCGGGGGGCACAGATACGCAGTATTTT. It codes for CASSQDEGLAGGTDTQYF.

The rearrangement links TRBV28 to TRBJ1-5; 9 nucleotides line up with TRBD1. V lost 5 bases to trimming and J lost 1 base; unmatched junction nucleotides: 9. The CDR3 covers 17 residues. Germline V gene data show CDR1 as MDHEN and CDR2 as SYDVKM. CDR3 amino acids: CASSQRTGALSNQPQHF. The CDR3 region has the DNA TGTGCCAGCAGTCAAAGGACAGGGGCTCTGAGCAATCAGCCCCAGCATTTT.

CDR3 in amino acids: CASSRGTGGPYEQYF. CDR3 in DNA: TGTGCCAGCAGTAGGGGGACCGGGGGGCCCTACGAGCAGTACTTC. The genes are TRBV6-5 and TRBJ2-7, with a possible D match to TRBD2 (7 bases). V lost 5 bases and J 2 bases, leaving 16 bases between the germline ends. The CDR3 covers 15 residues. The germline CDR1 and CDR2 sequences are MNHEY and SVGAGI.

The rearrangement joins TRBV4-2 to TRBJ1-1; weak D call: TRBD1 (6 bases). Trimming took off 5 bases at V and 4 bases at J, with 14 bases between the two ends. Germline CDR1 and CDR2: LGHNA and YNFKEQ. CDR3 length: 14 residues. DNA for the CDR3: TGTGCCAGCAGCTTCAGGGGAGGGCCCACTGAAGCTTTCTTT. Its translation: CASSFRGGPTEAFF.

This chain uses TRBV11-2 with TRBJ2-7; D call uncertain. CDR1 is SGHAT, CDR2 FQNNGV, per germline. V lost 5 bases, J lost 4 bases, and 9 bases lay in between. CDR3 size: 12 residues. The CDR3 bases are TGTGCCAGCAGCCCCACAATGTACGAGCAGTACTTC. It codes for CASSPTMYEQYF.

This sequence joins TRBV29-1 and TRBJ1-1; 7 nucleotides agree with TRBD1. V lost 3 bases to trimming and J lost 2 bases; unmatched junction nucleotides: 9. This CDR3 comprises 15 residues. Per germline, CDR1 SQVTM and CDR2 ANQGSEA. Here the CDR3 reads CSVDTSGTANTEAFF. The CDR3 region has the DNA TGCAGCGTTGACACTTCCGGGACAGCTAACACTGAAGCTTTCTTT.